This is a list of T cell receptor beta chains from one sample in a study of blood T cell repertoires in COVID-19. Clones were sequenced by immunoSEQ multiplex PCR, and TCRdb holds only the in-frame ones, with some missing. The sample gives 75,000 to 80,000 clones, 80% to 90% of which show up once; 10% to 11% is in the top ten. The source material was peripheral blood. Receptors originate from a man in his sixties with COVID-19, enrolled during active disease. The CDR3 runs from the conserved cysteine through the conserved F or W. Each record gives: J gene, V gene, CDR3 protein.

J gene: TRBJ2-5
V gene: TRBV4-2
CDR3 protein: CASSQGLAGETQYF

J gene: TRBJ1-4
V gene: TRBV10-2
CDR3 protein: CASRTGANEKLFF

J gene: TRBJ2-7
V gene: TRBV9
CDR3 protein: CASSVVRQGIHEQYF

J gene: TRBJ2-7
V gene: TRBV30
CDR3 protein: CAWIPPYGTYEQYF

J gene: TRBJ1-1
V gene: TRBV18
CDR3 protein: CASSPRTGEGITF

J gene: TRBJ1-5
V gene: TRBV4-1
CDR3 protein: CASSQGHTSNQPQHF

J gene: TRBJ2-7
V gene: TRBV6-5
CDR3 protein: CASSYSAHYEQYF

J gene: TRBJ2-2
V gene: TRBV5-1
CDR3 protein: CASSFMDFPSGELFF

J gene: TRBJ1-6
V gene: TRBV6-4
CDR3 protein: CASSSTGGDSPLHF

J gene: TRBJ2-3
V gene: TRBV7-9
CDR3 protein: CASSLRGGVADTQYF

J gene: TRBJ1-1
V gene: TRBV27
CDR3 protein: CASRQKMNTEAFF

J gene: TRBJ2-5
V gene: TRBV29-1
CDR3 protein: CSESGGEEETQYF

J gene: TRBJ2-5
V gene: TRBV6-2/TRBV6-3
CDR3 protein: CASSQPGQEGTQYF

J gene: TRBJ1-2
V gene: TRBV7-9
CDR3 protein: CASSQNPEDYGYTF

J gene: TRBJ2-5
V gene: TRBV5-1
CDR3 protein: CASSLGLTGRRETQYF

J gene: TRBJ2-5
V gene: TRBV3-1/TRBV3-2
CDR3 protein: CASRSGNQETQYF

J gene: TRBJ2-3
V gene: TRBV9
CDR3 protein: CASSVTSGSTDTQYF

J gene: TRBJ2-1
V gene: TRBV24-1
CDR3 protein: CATSDPGLAGRSSYNEQFF

J gene: TRBJ2-3
V gene: TRBV7-9
CDR3 protein: CASSLAELVTDTQYF

J gene: TRBJ2-1
V gene: TRBV6-6
CDR3 protein: CAIGALSEYNEQFF

J gene: TRBJ1-1
V gene: TRBV5-1
CDR3 protein: CASSPRGGLTEAFF

J gene: TRBJ2-1
V gene: TRBV6-5
CDR3 protein: CASSYLREQFF

J gene: TRBJ2-3
V gene: TRBV3-1/TRBV3-2
CDR3 protein: CASSQKLAGVQDTQYF

J gene: TRBJ2-3
V gene: TRBV5-1
CDR3 protein: CASSPGTSGATDTQYF

J gene: TRBJ2-2
V gene: TRBV4-2
CDR3 protein: CASSQEGGGLANTGELFF

J gene: TRBJ2-1
V gene: TRBV27
CDR3 protein: CASSFETGGRNEQFF

J gene: TRBJ1-1
V gene: TRBV19
CDR3 protein: CASSPDRIEAFF

J gene: TRBJ2-2
V gene: TRBV3-1/TRBV3-2
CDR3 protein: CASSQEARGAGELFF

J gene: TRBJ2-7
V gene: TRBV4-2
CDR3 protein: CASSQDRASFDEQYF

J gene: TRBJ2-7
V gene: TRBV5-6
CDR3 protein: CASRFQGEQYF

J gene: TRBJ1-4
V gene: TRBV5-6
CDR3 protein: CASSPGRQGGNEKLFF

J gene: TRBJ1-6
V gene: TRBV2
CDR3 protein: CASRTGPNSPLHF

J gene: TRBJ1-5
V gene: TRBV11-2
CDR3 protein: CASSVGQHQPQHF

J gene: TRBJ1-1
V gene: TRBV6-5
CDR3 protein: CASSSGQGAEAFF

J gene: TRBJ2-3
V gene: TRBV23-1
CDR3 protein: CASPRWTSGRSGGTDTQYF

J gene: TRBJ1-2
V gene: TRBV10-2
CDR3 protein: CASSADSRNGYTF

J gene: TRBJ1-5
V gene: TRBV6-5
CDR3 protein: CAGSTDRRNQPQHF

J gene: TRBJ1-2
V gene: TRBV28
CDR3 protein: CASSLGDTTSYGYTF

J gene: TRBJ1-2
V gene: TRBV6-5
CDR3 protein: CASSLDRDRDYGYTF

J gene: TRBJ2-5
V gene: TRBV5-1
CDR3 protein: CASTGGGPQETQYF

J gene: TRBJ1-6
V gene: TRBV18
CDR3 protein: CASSPGQGNSPLHF

J gene: TRBJ1-5
V gene: TRBV6-5
CDR3 protein: CASSYVTGSNQPQHF

J gene: TRBJ2-1
V gene: TRBV5-4
CDR3 protein: CASSGGGLAGTNSYNEQFF

J gene: TRBJ2-3
V gene: TRBV7-9
CDR3 protein: CASNGRGAQRTDTQYF

J gene: TRBJ2-1
V gene: TRBV5-1
CDR3 protein: CASSLTSGYSSYNEQFF

J gene: TRBJ1-2
V gene: TRBV29-1
CDR3 protein: CSVGDGVEGYTF

J gene: TRBJ2-2
V gene: TRBV2
CDR3 protein: CASRDRAFPGELFF

J gene: TRBJ2-7
V gene: TRBV7-9
CDR3 protein: CASSKGLAGAGEQYF

J gene: TRBJ1-2
V gene: TRBV24-1
CDR3 protein: CATSQAGLNYGYTF

J gene: TRBJ2-3
V gene: TRBV7-9
CDR3 protein: CASSSRDRGAADTQYF

J gene: TRBJ1-1
V gene: TRBV5-1
CDR3 protein: CASSTTGVNTEAFF